This T cell receptor gamma chain was sequenced for a study of intestinal T cells in coeliac disease. For the study at large: TRG cohort coeliac patients averaged 16.0 years; controls averaged roughly 55.

Notes on this clone: The target antigen is unknown.

This CDR3 has 14 residues. V shed 0 bases, J shed 7 bases, and the junction held 5 bases outside the gene matches. Germline loops: CDR1 VINAFY, CDR2 YDVSNSKD. Regarding the study as a whole: TRG clustering correctly classified most of the roughly 54 biopsies (approximately 94%). Each sample likely lost a proportion of TCR sequences from degraded FFPE DNA. TRD kmer-based clustering correctly classified all 22 biopsies in training, with reported leave-one-out accuracy of 85% to 95%.

Each case's genomic DNA was extracted from ten roughly 5.5-µm formalin-fixed paraffin-embedded scrolls. LymphoTrack primers amplified TRG sequences from roughly 210 ng of biopsy DNA. TCRdb reapplied CATT to the multiplex PCR reads. The sample has 960 or so gamma-chain clones; around half are singletons. V and J are TRGV5 and TRGJP1. The TCR sequence derives from a human donor with celiac disease. The sample comprised a duodenal biopsy. The chain's CDR3 is CATWDRRLGWFKIF. Here the CDR3 DNA reads TGTGCCACCTGGGACAGGCGTCTTGGTTGGTTCAAGATATTT.